The TCR beta chain described here comes from a study of graft-versus-host responses after intestinal transplantation. The protocol was immunoSEQ multiplex PCR, while the TCRdb copy is restricted to in-frame clones and leaves out a portion. Found here are roughly 81,000 clones, roughly 85% of them singletons; the top ten hold approximately 0.88%. The ends lost 1 base at V and 7 bases at J; junction bases unmatched: 8. CDR1 and CDR2 from the germline V gene are SGDLS and YYNGEE. This CDR3 is built from 15 residues. About this clone: Its target is not known.

This receptor was identified in a human donor who received an intestinal transplant. The sequencing here drew on unstimulated CD4+ T cells sorted from spleen or lymph node cells, taken before intestinal transplant. The V and J genes are TRBV9 and TRBJ2-1, with 7 bases fitting TRBD2. The CDR3 sequence is CASSVKAGYNNEQFF. The CDR3 nucleotides are TGTGCCAGCAGCGTAAAAGCGGGATACAATAATGAGCAGTTCTTC.